Below, 5 T cell receptor beta chains from the same sample are listed, as sequenced in a study of Ad26.COV2.S vaccination and SARS-CoV-2 variants. The treatment: around 19 received Ad26.COV2.S at low or high dose, single or two shots; roughly five received placebo; per-sample allocation not given. The samples date from day 63 after the first vaccine or placebo injection. The data were produced by immunoSEQ multiplex PCR, yet TCRdb's version contains in-frame clones alone and is incomplete. Of roughly 320,000 clones listed, around four fifths were seen once; the top ten hold under 2.5%. The input for sequencing was peripheral blood, taken in a trial of Ad26.COV2.S vaccine versus placebo. These receptors came from a person between 18 and 60 years old who received the Ad26.COV2.S COVID-19 vaccine or a placebo.

The rearrangement joins TRBV28 to TRBJ1-1; D is unresolved. The germline V gene encodes CDR1 MDHEN and CDR2 SYDVKM. The CDR3 runs 12 residues. The V and J ends lost 6 bases and 3 bases respectively, with 8 bases between them. CDR3 protein: CASRVSYTEAFF. CDR3 in DNA: TGTGCCAGCAGAGTAAGTTACACTGAAGCTTTCTTT.

The gene calls are TRBV11-3 and TRBJ2-3, with D possibly matching TRBD2 (6 bases). Between the trimmed V and J ends, which lost 5 bases and 6 bases, there was a span of 24 bases. Germline V gene data show CDR1 as SGHNT and CDR2 as YENEEA. The CDR3 has 17 residues. CDR3 sequence reads: CASSQNPEAGRSDTQYF. Written as DNA, the CDR3 is TGTGCCAGCAGCCAAAACCCCGAGGCGGGGAGATCGGATACGCAGTATTTT.

The table lists this clone with a count of one. The chain couples TRBV2 to TRBJ2-5, with 8 bases fitting TRBD2. J lost 4 bases, V lost 6 bases, and 25 bases had no gene match. The CDR3 totals 20 residues. Germline V gene sequence: CDR1 SNHLY, CDR2 FYNNEI. The CDR3 DNA reads TGTGCCAGCAGCTCAACCCCCCGAATGGGAGTAGCGGGGTACCGAGAGACCCAGTACTTC. Protein sequence: CASSSTPRMGVAGYRETQYF.

This clone was detected once. The chain uses TRBV27 and TRBJ2-7, with D tentatively TRBD1 or TRBD2 (5 bases each). The germline V gene encodes CDR1 MNHEY and CDR2 SMNVEV (reference sequence). Trimming took off 7 bases at V and 7 bases at J, with 26 bases between the two ends. This CDR3 contains 16 residues. Here the CDR3 DNA reads TGTGCCAGCATGATGTCCGGGACGCACGCCTCGGATGAGCAGTACTTC. It specifies CASMMSGTHASDEQYF.

This chain uses TRBV9 with TRBJ1-1; D is uncertain. Trimming took 0 bases from V and 1 from J, leaving 7 bases between them. The CDR3 covers 14 residues. Germline loops: CDR1 SGDLS, CDR2 YYNGEE. CDR3 in DNA: TGTGCCAGCAGCGTAGTGCAGGCGAACACTGAAGCTTTCTTT. It is translated as CASSVVQANTEAFF.